The 25 T cell receptor beta chains below come from one sample, sequenced in a study of sequential checkpoint blockade in melanoma. As for treatment: randomized to nivolumab then ipilimumab (arm A) or the reverse (arm B). Assay: immunoSEQ multiplex PCR; the TCRdb copy retains only in-frame clones and omits some. The sample lists 20,000 or so clones, around 75% occurring once. The sequences come from CD8+ T cells sorted from blood (inferred from file names), collected from a patient given nivolumab and ipilimumab in sequence. These receptors all come from a human donor with melanoma.

This chain connects TRBV19 to TRBJ1-2, with D possibly TRBD1 on 5 matching bases. The CDR3 is 14 residues long. CDR1 LNHDA and CDR2 SQIVND come from the germline V gene (reference sequence). The V end was cut by 4 bases, the J end by 2 bases, with 11 bases between. CDR3 coding DNA: TGTGCCAGTAGTACTCTGGACAAGAACTATGGCTACACCTTC. Amino acid sequence: CASSTLDKNYGYTF. The entire variable domain, with the rest obtained from reference TRBV19 and TRBJ1-2, is as follows: DGGITQSPKYLFRKEGQNVTLSCEQNLNHDAMYWYRQDPGQGLRLIYYSQIVNDFQKGDIAEGYSVSREKKESFPLTVTSAQKNPTAFYLCASSTLDKNYGYTFGSGTRLTVV.

This chain links TRBV6-1 with TRBJ2-7; 7 nucleotides align to TRBD2. Germline CDR1 is MNHNS and CDR2 is SASEGT. Germline trimming cut 4 bases from V and 0 bases from J; bases unmatched to any gene: 0. This CDR3 region has 13 residues. CDR3 DNA: TGTGCCAGCAGTGGCGGGAGCTCCTACGAGCAGTACTTC. Its translation is CASSGGSSYEQYF.

This CDR3 is CAISEPETGADYGYTF. DNA of the CDR3: TGTGCCATCAGTGAGCCCGAAACAGGGGCGGACTATGGCTACACCTTC. The chain recombines TRBV10-3 with TRBJ1-2, with 7 bases lining up with TRBD1. The CDR3 loop spans 16 amino acids. Germline V gene lookup returns CDR1 ENHRY and CDR2 SYGVKD. J lost 3 bases, V lost 2 bases, and 9 bases had no gene match.

This clone was found once. The CDR3 spells CASSSGTGVEKLFF. The CDR3 nucleotides are TGTGCCAGCAGTTCCGGGACAGGGGTAGAAAAACTGTTTTTT. This chain connects TRBV7-8 to TRBJ1-4; 10 bases line up with TRBD1. J lost 8 bases, V lost 6 bases, and 6 bases had no gene match. The CDR3 contains 14 residues. The germline V gene has CDR1 SGHVS and CDR2 FQNEAQ.

The table lists this clone with a count of one. The CDR3 bases are TGTGCCAGCAGTCCTCTGGGAGGCCCGAGGGGGGGGGCGAATCAGCCCCAGCATTTT. Protein: CASSPLGGPRGGANQPQHF. The V call is TRBV28, the J call TRBJ1-5, with TRBD1 as a possible D gene (6 bases). The CDR3 is 19 amino acids. Deletions cut 5 bases from V and 4 bases from J, with 27 bases between. Germline CDR1 MDHEN, CDR2 SYDVKM.

This chain uses TRBV19 with TRBJ2-1, with a weak D call TRBD1 (6 bases). In germline, CDR1 is LNHDA, CDR2 SQIVND (reference sequence). The CDR3 totals 13 residues. The V gene lost 7 bases and the J gene lost 7 bases, with 14 bases spanning the gap. The CDR3 region is CASTSTGWNEQFF. In DNA, the CDR3 is TGTGCCAGTACCAGTACAGGGTGGAATGAGCAGTTCTTC. The entire variable domain, with the rest obtained from reference TRBV19 and TRBJ2-1, is as follows: DGGITQSPKYLFRKEGQNVTLSCEQNLNHDAMYWYRQDPGQGLRLIYYSQIVNDFQKGDIAEGYSVSREKKESFPLTVTSAQKNPTAFYLCASTSTGWNEQFFGPGTRLTVL.

The V and J genes are TRBV9 and TRBJ1-2; 7 bases match TRBD1. V trimming: 0 bases; J trimming: 6 bases; junction bases outside the gene matches: 11. Germline lookup yields CDR1 SGDLS and CDR2 YYNGEE. The CDR3 extends over 16 amino acids. In DNA form, the CDR3 reads TGTGCCAGCAGCGTAGCCCCGAAAACAGGGGCCAATGGCTACACCTTC. This sequence encodes CASSVAPKTGANGYTF.

The chain joins TRBV19 to TRBJ1-5; possible D gene TRBD1, 6 bases. This CDR3 comprises 13 residues. Trimming removed 6 bases from V and 5 bases from J, with 11 bases in between. Germline loops: CDR1 LNHDA, CDR2 SQIVND (reference sequence). This chain's CDR3 is CASSPQGYQPQHF. In nucleotides, the CDR3 is TGTGCCAGTAGCCCCCAGGGGTATCAGCCCCAGCATTTT. Together with reference TRBV19 and TRBJ1-5, the CDR3 gives the full variable domain: DGGITQSPKYLFRKEGQNVTLSCEQNLNHDAMYWYRQDPGQGLRLIYYSQIVNDFQKGDIAEGYSVSREKKESFPLTVTSAQKNPTAFYLCASSPQGYQPQHFGDGTRLSIL.

This rearrangement joins TRBV18 to TRBJ1-1; D is possibly TRBD1 (5 bases). The length of the CDR3 is 13 residues. Trimming cost V 4 bases and J 1 base, with 7 bases left between them. CDR1 is KGHSH, CDR2 LQKENI, per germline. The CDR3 here is CASSLGQNTEAFF. In nucleotides, the CDR3 is TGTGCCAGCTCACTTGGACAGAACACTGAAGCTTTCTTT.

This clone was counted between two and nine times. The J gene is TRBJ1-3, the V gene TRBV28, with D maybe TRBD1 (5 bases). The germline V and J ends were trimmed by 3 bases and 1 base, with 22 bases remaining between them. This CDR3 spans 19 amino acids. The germline CDR1 and CDR2 sequences are MDHEN and SYDVKM. The CDR3 DNA is TGTGCCAGCAGTTTCCGGTGGGGCAAGTGGGCTGAGTCTGGAAACACCATATATTTT. Protein sequence: CASSFRWGKWAESGNTIYF.

The chain uses TRBV11-3 and TRBJ2-7; a possible D gene is TRBD2 (5 bases). CDR1 SGHNT and CDR2 YENEEA come from the germline V gene. V dropped 1 base and J dropped 7 bases, with 14 bases sitting between them. This CDR3 contains 14 residues. DNA of the CDR3: TGTGCCAGCAGCTTAGGTGGAGGCCTCGGGGAGCAGTACTTC. It specifies CASSLGGGLGEQYF.

V gene TRBV11-2 combines with J gene TRBJ2-7; 7 nucleotides align to TRBD2. The germline V gene encodes CDR1 SGHAT and CDR2 FQNNGV. CDR3 length: 12 residues. V was pared by 5 bases and J by 4 bases, with 2 bases of the junction left unmatched. CDR3 residues: CASSPGGYEQYF. The CDR3 nucleotides are TGTGCCAGCAGCCCCGGGGGGTACGAGCAGTACTTC. The complete variable domain, with remaining parts taken from reference TRBV11-2 and TRBJ2-7, reads EAGVAQSPRYKIIEKRQSVAFWCNPISGHATLYWYQQILGQGPKLLIQFQNNGVVDDSQLPKDRFSAERLKGVDSTLKIQPAKLEDSAVYLCASSPGGYEQYFGPGTRLTVT.

A note on this clone: A read error may account for a junction end that differs from germline. The gene calls are TRBV6-1 and TRBJ1-3; 7 nucleotides align to TRBD1. Germline CDR1 reads MNHNS; CDR2 reads SASEGT. This CDR3 spans 12 amino acids. The CDR3 region has the DNA TGTGCCAGCAGTGGGGGACAGCCCAAAGCACATTTT. It encodes CASSGGQPKAHF.

The rearrangement uses TRBV5-4 and TRBJ1-3; D might be TRBD1 (6 bases). The V end was cut by 4 bases, the J end by 4 bases, with 15 bases between. CDR1 is SGHNT and CDR2 is YYREEE in the germline V gene (reference sequence). The CDR3 spans 15 residues. This CDR3 is CASSPAGTQGNTIYF. DNA for the CDR3: TGTGCCAGCAGCCCAGCCGGGACACAAGGAAACACCATATATTTT.

V is TRBV5-1 and J is TRBJ2-7; 7 nucleotides agree with TRBD1. The trim removed 3 bases at V and 3 bases at J, leaving 9 bases unmatched. Germline values: CDR1 SGHRS, CDR2 YFSETQ. The CDR3 is 15 residues long. The CDR3 DNA reads TGCGCCAGCAGCTGGGGTGTGTCAGGGGGCTACGAGCAGTACTTC. Protein product: CASSWGVSGGYEQYF.

The rearrangement links TRBV11-2 to TRBJ2-7; tentatively, D is TRBD1 (7 bases). The CDR3 is 15 residues long. Trimming shortened V by 5 bases and J by 2 bases, and 16 bases separated the two germline ends. Germline V gene data show CDR1 as SGHAT and CDR2 as FQNNGV. Here the CDR3 reads CASSTRGERTYEQYF. CDR3 DNA: TGTGCCAGCAGCACCAGGGGGGAGAGAACCTACGAGCAGTACTTC.

This clone was observed a single time. The chain combines TRBV28 with TRBJ1-3; D gene unclear. Germline lookup yields CDR1 MDHEN and CDR2 SYDVKM. Trimming took off 3 bases at V and 2 bases at J, with 11 bases between the two ends. This CDR3 region has 15 residues. The CDR3 loop is CASSFGQKAGNTIYF. DNA of the CDR3: TGTGCCAGCAGTTTTGGGCAGAAAGCTGGAAACACCATATATTTT.

The chain joins TRBV18 to TRBJ2-7; 8 nucleotides match TRBD1. Per germline, CDR1 KGHSH and CDR2 LQKENI. V gave up 1 base and J gave up 1 base; unmatched junction bases: 6. CDR3 size: 16 residues. The CDR3 protein is CASSPRGTGASYEQYF. The CDR3 region has the DNA TGTGCCAGCTCACCACGAGGGACAGGAGCTTCCTACGAGCAGTACTTC.

This clone was observed a handful of times. The V call is TRBV7-9, the J call TRBJ2-7; 9 bases fit TRBD2. CDR1 and CDR2 from the germline V gene are SEHNR and FQNEAQ (reference sequence). The V gene end was trimmed by 1 base and the J gene end by 6 bases; junction bases not matched to a gene: 4. The CDR3 totals 14 residues. The CDR3 spells CASSLGGSGSEQYF. CDR3 bases: TGTGCCAGCAGCTTAGGCGGTAGCGGGAGCGAGCAGTACTTC.

The chain combines TRBV9 with TRBJ1-5; the D gene is possibly TRBD1 (5 bases). Germline assignment: CDR1 SGDLS and CDR2 YYNGEE. CDR3 size: 11 residues. V gave up 7 bases and J gave up 6 bases, with 8 bases separating them. CDR3 residues: CASGGGQPQHF. Written as DNA, the CDR3 is TGTGCCAGCGGGGGAGGTCAGCCCCAGCATTTT.

The V call is TRBV16, the J call TRBJ2-7, with TRBD2 matching 9 bases. This CDR3 contains 13 residues. CDR1 is KGHSY and CDR2 is FQNENV in the germline V gene. The ends lost 3 bases at V and 6 bases at J; junction bases unmatched: 3. CDR3 DNA: TGTGCCAGCAGCCACGGACTAGCGATCGAGCAGTACTTC. This encodes CASSHGLAIEQYF.

Notes on this clone: This CDR3 is also generated by other DNA sequences in the sample. This chain connects TRBV6-1 to TRBJ2-7, with 7 nucleotides matching TRBD1. Germline CDR1 MNHNS, CDR2 SASEGT. This CDR3 has 13 residues. V was clipped by 6 bases and J by 3 bases; unmatched bases: 5. As DNA, the CDR3 is TGTGCCAGCAGCGAAAGGGGGCTCTACGAGCAGTACTTC. As protein: CASSERGLYEQYF.

The chain couples TRBV5-1 to TRBJ2-5; D is unclear. The J call may be faulty, since TRBJ2-7 better matches the DNA end. CDR1 is SGHRS, CDR2 YFSETQ, per germline. The CDR3 contains 14 residues. The DNA for the CDR3 is TGCGCCAGCAGCTTGGACAGACCCTTCTACGAGCAGTACTTC. This sequence encodes CASSLDRPFYEQYF.

In this sample, this clone turned up a few times. The chain uses TRBV29-1 and TRBJ1-2; 8 bases line up with TRBD1. CDR3 size: 14 residues. Germline CDR1 reads SQVTM; CDR2 reads ANQGSEA. With V trimmed by 5 bases and J by 7 bases, 12 bases remained unmatched. The CDR3 sequence is CSVHSFDRGSGYTF. The CDR3 DNA reads as TGCAGCGTTCATAGTTTCGACAGGGGAAGTGGCTACACCTTC. The full variable domain, rest sourced from reference TRBV29-1 and TRBJ1-2, is SAVISQKPSRDICQRGTSLTIQCQVDSQVTMMFWYRQQPGQSLTLIATANQGSEATYESGFVIDKFPISRPNLTFSTLTVSNMSPEDSSIYLCSVHSFDRGSGYTFGSGTRLTVV.

The chain uses TRBV7-9 and TRBJ1-2; TRBD1 agrees at 9 bases. The CDR3 is 16 amino acids. V lost 5 bases and J lost 7; bases outside the gene matches: 14. The germline CDR1 and CDR2 sequences are SEHNR and FQNEAQ (reference sequence). CDR3 nucleotides: TGTGCCAGCAGCCAATCGGGACAGGGTGAATCAAGTGGCTACACCTTC. This translates into CASSQSGQGESSGYTF.